Sequencing of this T cell receptor (beta chain) was carried out in a study of identical twins. With template switching, a universal primer site was added, and the cDNA carried unique molecular identifiers. Each CDR3 protein is one row after TCRdb ran MiXCR on the 5' RACE reads. The top ten clones hold 10% to 15% of a sample with 350,000 to 450,000 distinct CDR3 sequences, around a sixth of them seen once. Points on this clonotype: What it recognizes is unknown. A junction end diverges from the germline sequence, so it may reflect a read error.

Study results and caveats: Among out-of-frame alpha sequences shared by twins, low generation probability occurred in excess. Potential partial confounding of zero-insertion analyses by invariant MAIT and iNKT cells was noted.

CDR1 SGHTA and CDR2 FQGNSA come from the germline V gene. The CDR3 covers 13 residues. The V call is TRBV7-2, the J call TRBJ2-7; 7 positions match TRBD2. The sequence was collected from a man aged 45-65 years in good health. What was sequenced was naive T cells sorted from blood. The CDR3 spells CASGLPGGYEQYF. DNA for the CDR3: TGTGCCAGCGGCTTACCGGGAGGCTACGAGCAGTACTTC. The full variable domain, completed using reference TRBV7-2 and TRBJ2-7, is GAGVSQSPSNKVTEKGKDVELRCDPISGHTALYWYRQSLGQGLEFLIYFQGNSAPDKSGLPSDRFSAERTGGSVSTLTIQRTQQEDSAVYLCASGLPGGYEQYFGPGTRLTVT.